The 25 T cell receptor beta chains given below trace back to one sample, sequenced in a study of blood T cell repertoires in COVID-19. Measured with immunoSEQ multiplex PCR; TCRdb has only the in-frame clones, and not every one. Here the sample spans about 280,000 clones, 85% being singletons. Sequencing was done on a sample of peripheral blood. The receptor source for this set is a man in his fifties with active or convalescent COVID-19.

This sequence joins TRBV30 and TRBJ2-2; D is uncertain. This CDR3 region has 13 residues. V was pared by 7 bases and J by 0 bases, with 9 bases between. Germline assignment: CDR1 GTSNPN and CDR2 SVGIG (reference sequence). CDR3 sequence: CAFSVTNTGELFF. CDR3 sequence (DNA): TGTGCCTTTTCCGTAACGAACACCGGGGAGCTGTTTTTT.

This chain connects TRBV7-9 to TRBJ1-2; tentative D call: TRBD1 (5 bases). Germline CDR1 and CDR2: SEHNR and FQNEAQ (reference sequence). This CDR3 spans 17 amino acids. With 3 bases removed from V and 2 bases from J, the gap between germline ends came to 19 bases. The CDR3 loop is CASSFPVGGTLNYGYTF. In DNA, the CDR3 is TGTGCCAGCAGCTTCCCCGTCGGAGGGACCCTAAACTATGGCTACACCTTC.

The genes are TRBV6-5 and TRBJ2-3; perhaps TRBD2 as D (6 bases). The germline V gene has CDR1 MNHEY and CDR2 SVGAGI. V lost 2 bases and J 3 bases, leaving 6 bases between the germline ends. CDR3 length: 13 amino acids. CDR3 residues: CASSYGRTDTQYF. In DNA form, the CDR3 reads TGTGCCAGCAGTTACGGGAGGACAGATACGCAGTATTTT.

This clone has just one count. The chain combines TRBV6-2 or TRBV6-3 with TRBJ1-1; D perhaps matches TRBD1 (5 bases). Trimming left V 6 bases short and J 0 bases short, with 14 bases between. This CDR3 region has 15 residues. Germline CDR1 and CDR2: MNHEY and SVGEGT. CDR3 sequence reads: CASSSLRGMNTEAFF. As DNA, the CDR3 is TGTGCCAGCAGCTCCCTGCGGGGGATGAACACTGAAGCTTTCTTT.

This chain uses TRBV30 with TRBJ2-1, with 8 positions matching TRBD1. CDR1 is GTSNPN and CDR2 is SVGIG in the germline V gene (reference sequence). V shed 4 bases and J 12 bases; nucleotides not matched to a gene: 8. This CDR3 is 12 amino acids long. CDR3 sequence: CAWTRQGSGQFF. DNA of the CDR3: TGTGCCTGGACCCGACAGGGGAGTGGGCAGTTCTTC.

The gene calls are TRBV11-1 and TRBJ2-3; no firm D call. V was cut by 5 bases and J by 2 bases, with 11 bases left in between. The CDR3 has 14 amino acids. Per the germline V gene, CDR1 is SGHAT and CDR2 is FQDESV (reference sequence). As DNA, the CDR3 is TGTGCCAGCAGCCCGGTTGAGATCACAGATACGCAGTATTTT. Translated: CASSPVEITDTQYF.

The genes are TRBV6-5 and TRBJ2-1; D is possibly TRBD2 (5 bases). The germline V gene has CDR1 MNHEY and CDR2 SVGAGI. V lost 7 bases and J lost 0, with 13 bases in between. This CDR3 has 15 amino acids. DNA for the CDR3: TGTGCCAGCATAAAGAGTACTAGCTCCTACAATGAGCAGTTCTTC. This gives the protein CASIKSTSSYNEQFF.

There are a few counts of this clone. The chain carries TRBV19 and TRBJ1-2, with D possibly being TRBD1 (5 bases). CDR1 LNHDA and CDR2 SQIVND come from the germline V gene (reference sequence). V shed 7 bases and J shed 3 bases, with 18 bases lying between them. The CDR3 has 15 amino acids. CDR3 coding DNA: TGTGCCAGTACCTTTAAAGGACCAGGGTACTATGGCTACACCTTC. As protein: CASTFKGPGYYGYTF.

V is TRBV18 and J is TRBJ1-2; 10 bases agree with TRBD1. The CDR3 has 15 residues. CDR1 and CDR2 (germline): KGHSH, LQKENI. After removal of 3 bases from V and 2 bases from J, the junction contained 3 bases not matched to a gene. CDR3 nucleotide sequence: TGTGCCAGCTCACCGACAGGGGGCTGGAACTATGGCTACACCTTC. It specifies CASSPTGGWNYGYTF.

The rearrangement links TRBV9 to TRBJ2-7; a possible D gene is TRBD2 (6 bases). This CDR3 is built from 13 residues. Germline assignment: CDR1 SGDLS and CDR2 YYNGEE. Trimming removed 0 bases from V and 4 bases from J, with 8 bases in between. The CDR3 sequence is CASSVGGMYEQYF. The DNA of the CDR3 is TGTGCCAGCAGCGTAGGCGGGATGTACGAGCAGTACTTC.

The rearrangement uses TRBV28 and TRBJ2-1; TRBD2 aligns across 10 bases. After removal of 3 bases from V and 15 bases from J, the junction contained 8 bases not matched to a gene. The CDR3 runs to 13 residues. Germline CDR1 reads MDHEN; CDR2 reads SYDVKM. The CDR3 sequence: CASSFRSSGSLFF. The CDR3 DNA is TGTGCCAGCAGTTTCCGGTCTAGCGGGAGTCTGTTCTTC.

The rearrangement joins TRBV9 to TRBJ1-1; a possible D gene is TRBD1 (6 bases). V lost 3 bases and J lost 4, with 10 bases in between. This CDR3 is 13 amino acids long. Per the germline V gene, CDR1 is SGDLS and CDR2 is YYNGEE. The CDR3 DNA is TGTGCCAGCAGCGACAGGGAGGGCACTGAAGCTTTCTTT. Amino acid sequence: CASSDREGTEAFF.

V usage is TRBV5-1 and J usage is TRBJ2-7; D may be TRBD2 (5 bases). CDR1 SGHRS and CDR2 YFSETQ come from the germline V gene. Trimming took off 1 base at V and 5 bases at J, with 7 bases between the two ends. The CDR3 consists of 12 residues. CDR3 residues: CASSLMEDEQYF. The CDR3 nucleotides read TGCGCCAGCAGCTTGATGGAGGACGAGCAGTACTTC.

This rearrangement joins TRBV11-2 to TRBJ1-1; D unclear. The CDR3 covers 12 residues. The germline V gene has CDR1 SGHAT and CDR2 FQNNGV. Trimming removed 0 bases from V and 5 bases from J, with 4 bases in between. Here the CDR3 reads CASSLDETEAFF. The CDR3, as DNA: TGTGCCAGCAGCTTAGATGAGACTGAAGCTTTCTTT. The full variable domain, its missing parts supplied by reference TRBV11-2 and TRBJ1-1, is EAGVAQSPRYKIIEKRQSVAFWCNPISGHATLYWYQQILGQGPKLLIQFQNNGVVDDSQLPKDRFSAERLKGVDSTLKIQPAKLEDSAVYLCASSLDETEAFFGQGTRLTVV.

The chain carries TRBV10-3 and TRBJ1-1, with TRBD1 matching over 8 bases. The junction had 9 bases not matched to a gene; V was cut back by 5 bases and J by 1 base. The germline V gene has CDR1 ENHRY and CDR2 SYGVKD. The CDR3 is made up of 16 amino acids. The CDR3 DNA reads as TGTGCCATCAGTCCGCAGGGGGCGGTGGGGAACACTGAAGCTTTCTTT. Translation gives CAISPQGAVGNTEAFF.

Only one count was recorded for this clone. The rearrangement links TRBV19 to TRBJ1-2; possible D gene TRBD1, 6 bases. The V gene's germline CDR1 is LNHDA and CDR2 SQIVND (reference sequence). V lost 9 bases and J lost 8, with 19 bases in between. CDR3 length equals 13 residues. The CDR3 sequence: CASSPGVLGGYTF. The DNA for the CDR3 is TGTGCCAGCTCACCAGGGGTCCTTGGGGGCTACACCTTC.

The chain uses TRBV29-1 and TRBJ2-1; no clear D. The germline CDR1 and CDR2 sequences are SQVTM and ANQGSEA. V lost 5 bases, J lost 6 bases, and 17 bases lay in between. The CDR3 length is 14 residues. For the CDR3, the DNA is TGCAGCGTTAGTTTTTACGCTACCGGCAATGAGCAGTTCTTC. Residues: CSVSFYATGNEQFF.

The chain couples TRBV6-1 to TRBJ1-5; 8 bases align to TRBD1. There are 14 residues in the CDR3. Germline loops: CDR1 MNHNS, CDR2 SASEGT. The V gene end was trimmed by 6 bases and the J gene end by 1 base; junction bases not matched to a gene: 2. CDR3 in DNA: TGTGCCAGCAGGACAGGGGAGAGCAATCAGCCCCAGCATTTT. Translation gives CASRTGESNQPQHF.

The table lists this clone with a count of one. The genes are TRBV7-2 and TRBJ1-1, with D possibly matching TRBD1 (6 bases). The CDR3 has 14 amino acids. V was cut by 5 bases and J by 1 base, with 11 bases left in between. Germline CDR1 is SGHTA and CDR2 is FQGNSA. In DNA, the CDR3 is TGTGCCAGCAGCCCAGGACAGACGAACACTGAAGCTTTCTTT. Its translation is CASSPGQTNTEAFF. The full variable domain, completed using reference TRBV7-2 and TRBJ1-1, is GAGVSQSPSNKVTEKGKDVELRCDPISGHTALYWYRQSLGQGLEFLIYFQGNSAPDKSGLPSDRFSAERTGGSVSTLTIQRTQQEDSAVYLCASSPGQTNTEAFFGQGTRLTVV.

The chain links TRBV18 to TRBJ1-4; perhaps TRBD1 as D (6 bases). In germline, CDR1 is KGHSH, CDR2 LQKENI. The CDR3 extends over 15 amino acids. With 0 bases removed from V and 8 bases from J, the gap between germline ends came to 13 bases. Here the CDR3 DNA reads TGTGCCAGCTCACCACCGGGGGCAGGGCAAGAAAAACTGTTTTTT. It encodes CASSPPGAGQEKLFF.

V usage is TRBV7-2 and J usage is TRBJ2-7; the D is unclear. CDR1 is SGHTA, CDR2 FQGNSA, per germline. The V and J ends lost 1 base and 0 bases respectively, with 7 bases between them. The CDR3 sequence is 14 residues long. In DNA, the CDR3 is TGTGCCAGCAGCTTAGGGCACGCCTCCTACGAGCAGTACTTC. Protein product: CASSLGHASYEQYF.

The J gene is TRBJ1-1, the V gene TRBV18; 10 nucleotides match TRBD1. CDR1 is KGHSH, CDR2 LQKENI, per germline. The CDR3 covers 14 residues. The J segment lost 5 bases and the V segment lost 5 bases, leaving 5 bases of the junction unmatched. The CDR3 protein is CASSSGQGGTEAFF. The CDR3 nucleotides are TGTGCCAGCTCATCCGGACAGGGGGGGACTGAAGCTTTCTTT.

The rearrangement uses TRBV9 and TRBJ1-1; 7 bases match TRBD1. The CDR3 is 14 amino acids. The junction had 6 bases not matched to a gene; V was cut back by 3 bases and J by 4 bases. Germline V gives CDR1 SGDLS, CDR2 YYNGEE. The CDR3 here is CASSEQTGATEAFF. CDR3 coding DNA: TGTGCCAGCAGCGAGCAAACAGGGGCCACTGAAGCTTTCTTT.

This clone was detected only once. CDR3 sequence reads: CASSLVPGAEAFF. The CDR3 coding sequence is TGCGCCAGCAGCTTGGTTCCGGGGGCTGAAGCTTTCTTT. V gene TRBV5-1 combines with J gene TRBJ1-1, with D perhaps TRBD1 (5 bases). V shed 0 bases and J shed 6 bases, with 9 bases lying between them. The CDR3 extends over 13 amino acids. CDR1 and CDR2 from the germline V gene are SGHRS and YFSETQ.

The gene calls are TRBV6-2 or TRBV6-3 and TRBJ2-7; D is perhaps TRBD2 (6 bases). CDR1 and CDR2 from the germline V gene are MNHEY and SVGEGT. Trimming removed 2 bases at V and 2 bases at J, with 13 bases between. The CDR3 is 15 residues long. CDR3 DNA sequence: TGTGCCAGCAGTTACGGGTGGGGGACTCCCTACGAGCAGTACTTC. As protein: CASSYGWGTPYEQYF.